The 18 T cell receptor beta chains presented below share a single source sample, sequenced in a study of CD8+CD57+ T cells in acquired aplastic anemia. Profiling of TCR beta VDJ combinations and CDR3 sequences used genomic DNA as template. A single record per CDR3 protein comes from TCRdb applying MiXCR to the reads. The sample includes about 190,000 distinct CDR3 sequences, around 59% of them seen just once. Sequencing input: sorted CD4+, CD8+, or CD8+CD57+ T cells (not recorded which) from PBMCs. The receptor set was obtained from a human donor in good health, serving as a control.

The J gene is TRBJ1-4, the V gene TRBV20-1; D unclear. The CDR3 is 12 amino acids. Per the germline V gene, CDR1 is DFQATT and CDR2 is SNEGSKA (reference sequence). Trimming shortened V by 6 bases and J by 4 bases, and 9 bases separated the two germline ends. The CDR3 nucleotides read TGCAGTGCCATACACCATAATGAAAAACTGTTTTTT. This translates into CSAIHHNEKLFF.

Many counts were recorded for this clonotype. The chain has TRBV7-2 and TRBJ2-2, with TRBD1 identical over 7 bases. Germline V gene data show CDR1 as SGHTA and CDR2 as FQGNSA. Losses at the gene ends were 0 bases for V and 6 bases for J; bases not matched to a gene: 4. The length of the CDR3 is 15 residues. CDR3 amino acids: CASSLADRVSGELFF. The DNA of the CDR3 is TGTGCCAGCAGCTTAGCCGACAGGGTATCCGGGGAGCTGTTTTTT.

This clonotype has at least ten counts. The V gene is TRBV2, the J gene TRBJ1-2, with D possibly being TRBD1 (6 bases). V was cut by 6 bases and J by 3 bases, with 14 bases left in between. The CDR3 covers 14 residues. CDR1 and CDR2 (germline): SNHLY, FYNNEI. CDR3 bases: TGTGCCAGCAGACTTCCCGGGACATACTATGGCTACACCTTC. As protein: CASRLPGTYYGYTF. Full variable domain (outside the CDR3, taken from reference TRBV2 and TRBJ1-2): EPEVTQTPSHQVTQMGQEVILRCVPISNHLYFYWYRQILGQKVEFLVSFYNNEISEKSEIFDDQFSVERPDGSNFTLKIRSTKLEDSAMYFCASRLPGTYYGYTFGSGTRLTVV.

V is TRBV10-3 and J is TRBJ2-7; 9 bases fit TRBD2. CDR3 size: 16 residues. The junction had 10 bases not matched to a gene; V was cut back by 5 bases and J by 2 bases. Germline V gene data show CDR1 as ENHRY and CDR2 as SYGVKD. CDR3 region: CAISPGAGGTTYEQYF. The CDR3 coding sequence is TGTGCCATCAGTCCTGGAGCGGGGGGCACCACCTACGAGCAGTACTTC.

This clonotype appeared many times. This chain connects TRBV20-1 to TRBJ2-7, with D possibly matching TRBD1 (5 bases). Trimming shortened V by 6 bases and J by 2 bases, and 17 bases separated the two germline ends. CDR3 length equals 14 residues. Germline CDR1 reads DFQATT; CDR2 reads SNEGSKA (reference sequence). Written as DNA, the CDR3 is TGCAGTGCACGTTCCTCGACAGACCCCTACGAGCAGTACTTC. It translates to CSARSSTDPYEQYF.

There are many counts of this clonotype. V and J are TRBV7-2 and TRBJ1-1, with a tentative D call TRBD1 (5 bases). V was trimmed by 5 bases and J by 0 bases, leaving 7 bases between them. The germline V gene has CDR1 SGHTA and CDR2 FQGNSA. The CDR3 is made up of 13 amino acids. The CDR3 DNA reads TGTGCCAGCAGCGCGACAGTGAACACTGAAGCTTTCTTT. Translated: CASSATVNTEAFF.

To note about this clonotype: Since a much larger clone is just one base distant, this may be a read error. The final CDR3 position lacks the conserved phenylalanine or tryptophan, pointing to a likely read error. The chain is built from TRBV27 and TRBJ1-1; D unclear. The germline V and J ends were trimmed by 0 bases and 1 base, with 6 bases remaining between them. The CDR3 totals 14 residues. CDR1 MNHEY and CDR2 SMNVEV come from the germline V gene (reference sequence). The CDR3 reads CASSLSRPNTEAFL. As DNA, the CDR3 is TGTGCCAGCAGTTTATCGAGACCGAACACTGAAGCTTTCCTT.

J is TRBJ1-5 and V is TRBV19, with a possible D match to TRBD1 (6 bases). Germline V gives CDR1 LNHDA, CDR2 SQIVND (reference sequence). The CDR3 extends over 14 amino acids. V dropped 9 bases and J dropped 0 bases, with 12 bases sitting between them. DNA for the CDR3: TGTGCCAGCACGGGACAAATTAGCAATCAGCCCCAGCATTTT. Translating gives CASTGQISNQPQHF.

This clonotype was detected many times. The gene calls are TRBV7-2 and TRBJ2-5; no reliable D call. CDR3 size: 13 residues. With 1 base removed from V and 4 bases from J, the gap between germline ends came to 7 bases. Per germline, CDR1 SGHTA and CDR2 FQGNSA. The CDR3 protein is CASSLGQVETQYF. CDR3 DNA: TGTGCCAGCAGCTTAGGTCAGGTAGAGACCCAGTACTTC.

This clonotype was recorded at least ten times. J is TRBJ2-3 and V is TRBV6-6; D assignment may be TRBD1 or TRBD2 (5 bases each). The CDR3 totals 14 residues. Germline V gives CDR1 MNHNY, CDR2 SVGAGI (reference sequence). V gave up 6 bases and J gave up 4 bases, with 14 bases separating them. CDR3 loop: CASSRGVTADTQYF. CDR3 sequence (DNA): TGTGCCAGCAGCCGGGGCGTCACGGCAGATACGCAGTATTTT.

V gene TRBV5-1 combines with J gene TRBJ2-7; D unclear. The V end lost 5 bases, the J end lost 0 bases, and 9 bases lay between the germline ends. Germline loops: CDR1 SGHRS, CDR2 YFSETQ. CDR3 length: 13 residues. The CDR3 bases are TGCGCCAGCAGTAAACAGAGCTCCTACGAGCAGTACTTC. Its translation is CASSKQSSYEQYF.

The chain combines TRBV4-2 with TRBJ2-2; 14 nucleotides align to TRBD2. Germline V CDR1 and CDR2: LGHNA, YNFKEQ. The CDR3 totals 20 residues. Trimming at V came to 4 bases and at J to 1 base, leaving 11 bases not matched to a gene. The DNA of the CDR3 is TGTGCCAGCAGCCTCCAAGCGACTAGCGGGGGGGCAGGGAACACCGGGGAGCTGTTTTTT. Amino acid sequence: CASSLQATSGGAGNTGELFF.

A note on this clonotype: A much larger clone is a single base away; this may be a read error. V is TRBV6-2 or TRBV6-3 and J is TRBJ2-3; D is unclear. V was clipped by 5 bases and J by 6 bases, with 9 bases between them. CDR1 is MNHEY and CDR2 is SVGEGT in the germline V gene. The CDR3 has 12 residues. DNA of the CDR3: TGTGCCAGCAGTATATCCGGGGATACGCAGTATTTT. Translation gives CASSISGDTQYF.

J is TRBJ2-5 and V is TRBV20-1, with 10 bases lining up with TRBD2. The CDR3 extends over 12 amino acids. Germline CDR1 and CDR2: DFQATT and SNEGSKA (reference sequence). CDR3 in DNA: TGCAGCCTGACTAGCGGGCAAGAGACCCAGTACTTC. This sequence encodes CSLTSGQETQYF.

This chain connects TRBV19 to TRBJ1-1; D unclear. Germline CDR1 is LNHDA and CDR2 is SQIVND (reference sequence). The V end lost 4 bases, the J end lost 0 bases, and 6 bases lay between the germline ends. This CDR3 has 13 amino acids. DNA of the CDR3: TGTGCCAGTAGTAGGACGGTGAACACTGAAGCTTTCTTT. Amino acids: CASSRTVNTEAFF.

This clonotype was observed at least ten times. The V and J genes are TRBV6-6 and TRBJ2-2, with D perhaps matching TRBD2 (6 bases). The CDR3 sequence is 12 residues long. Looked up from germline, CDR1 is MNHNY and CDR2 is SVGAGI (reference sequence). Trimming pared 5 bases from V and 9 bases from J, leaving 10 bases between. CDR3 sequence reads: CASSPSVRELFF. CDR3 nucleotides: TGTGCCAGCAGTCCTAGCGTTCGGGAGCTGTTTTTT.

This clonotype was seen repeatedly, ten times or more. The gene calls are TRBV4-3 and TRBJ1-4; D uncertain. Trimming left V 1 base short and J 6 bases short, with 9 bases between. Germline V gives CDR1 LGHNA, CDR2 YSLEER. The CDR3 runs to 14 residues. CDR3 region: CASSQGPAYEKLFF. The CDR3 DNA reads TGCGCCAGCAGCCAAGGCCCCGCCTATGAAAAACTGTTTTTT.

This clonotype has just a few counts. This chain uses TRBV6-1 with TRBJ1-1, with D hard to call. The CDR3 has 19 residues. Trimming left V 5 bases short and J 1 base short, with 26 bases between. The germline V gene has CDR1 MNHNS and CDR2 SASEGT. The CDR3 DNA reads as TGTGCCAGCAGTTACCCCCTAACCAGTGTCCCGGTACCGAACACTGAAGCTTTCTTT. Translated: CASSYPLTSVPVPNTEAFF.